A single sample gave rise to the 9 T cell receptor beta chains below, sequenced in a study of blood T cell repertoires in COVID-19. Clones were read by immunoSEQ multiplex PCR, and TCRdb kept only the in-frame ones, dropping some. The sample has about 130,000 clones, roughly four fifths seen once. The sample comprised peripheral blood. These receptors came from a man in his 60s with acute or convalescent COVID-19.

The chain employs TRBV18 and TRBJ2-7, with D possibly TRBD2 on 5 matching bases. Germline V gives CDR1 KGHSH, CDR2 LQKENI. The CDR3 consists of 13 residues. V lost 3 bases and J 1 base, leaving 7 bases between the germline ends. In DNA form, the CDR3 reads TGTGCCAGCTCACCCGGCGGGTCCTACGAGCAGTACTTC. Translating it yields CASSPGGSYEQYF.

V is TRBV5-1 and J is TRBJ2-1; D gene ambiguous. Germline CDR1 SGHRS, CDR2 YFSETQ. The CDR3 covers 13 residues. V was cut by 4 bases and J by 4 bases, with 9 bases left in between. CDR3 nucleotides: TGCGCCAGCAGCCCCGACATTTACAATGAGCAGTTCTTC. It codes for CASSPDIYNEQFF. Full variable domain (remainder filled in from reference TRBV5-1 and TRBJ2-1): KAGVTQTPRYLIKTRGQQVTLSCSPISGHRSVSWYQQTPGQGLQFLFEYFSETQRNKGNFPGRFSGRQFSNSRSEMNVSTLELGDSALYLCASSPDIYNEQFFGPGTRLTVL.

This chain links TRBV7-2 with TRBJ2-5; tentatively, D is TRBD2 (6 bases). The CDR3 consists of 15 residues. V gave up 5 bases and J gave up 5 bases, with 18 bases separating them. The germline V gene encodes CDR1 SGHTA and CDR2 FQGNSA. This CDR3 is CASSPGGGWGETQYF. Here the CDR3 DNA reads TGTGCCAGCAGCCCTGGTGGGGGGTGGGGCGAGACCCAGTACTTC.

The rearrangement joins TRBV5-1 to TRBJ2-5, with 8 bases lining up with TRBD2. Trimming removed 1 base from V and 4 bases from J; junction bases left unmatched: 3. CDR1 and CDR2 (germline): SGHRS, YFSETQ. The CDR3 has 14 residues. The CDR3 sequence is CASSLSGRGETQYF. As DNA, the CDR3 is TGCGCCAGCAGCTTGAGCGGGAGAGGAGAGACCCAGTACTTC.

For this clone: The junction departs from the called germline gene at one end, perhaps through a read error. The chain carries TRBV7-7 and TRBJ2-2, with a possible D match to TRBD2 (5 bases). The CDR3 totals 14 residues. CDR1 is SSHAT and CDR2 is FNYEAQ in the germline V gene (reference sequence). CDR3: CASSFREGAGELFF. In DNA, the CDR3 is TGTGCTAGCAGCTTTCGGGAAGGTGCCGGGGAGCTGTTTTTT.

The chain is built from TRBV6-6 and TRBJ2-5, with 10 bases lining up with TRBD1. The junction had 3 bases not matched to a gene; V was cut back by 2 bases and J by 3 bases. This CDR3 has 15 residues. CDR1 is MNHNY and CDR2 is SVGAGI in the germline V gene (reference sequence). The CDR3 DNA is TGTGCCAGCAGTTACGAGGACAGGGGGGAAGAGACCCAGTACTTC. Translation: CASSYEDRGEETQYF.

This clone is a singleton in its sample. This chain links TRBV5-4 with TRBJ2-2; 9 bases are a match to TRBD1. The CDR3 totals 15 residues. Germline trimming cut 3 bases from V and 5 bases from J; bases unmatched to any gene: 5. The germline V gene has CDR1 SGHNT and CDR2 YYREEE (reference sequence). The CDR3 loop reads CASSSYRGRTGELFF. In nucleotides, the CDR3 is TGTGCCAGCAGCTCGTACAGGGGGCGGACCGGGGAGCTGTTTTTT.

This clone was counted only a few times. This chain uses TRBV18 with TRBJ1-2; 8 bases align to TRBD1. This CDR3 region has 14 residues. The germline V gene has CDR1 KGHSH and CDR2 LQKENI. The V gene end was trimmed by 3 bases and the J gene end by 4 bases; junction bases not matched to a gene: 4. CDR3 sequence: CASSPDRAGYGYTF. CDR3 nucleotide sequence: TGTGCCAGCTCACCGGACAGGGCTGGCTATGGCTACACCTTC.

This chain joins TRBV18 and TRBJ1-1; weak D call: TRBD1 (5 bases). Trimming shortened V by 4 bases and J by 4 bases, and 10 bases separated the two germline ends. The germline V gene has CDR1 KGHSH and CDR2 LQKENI. This CDR3 is 13 amino acids long. CDR3 amino acids: CASSLREGTEAFF. The CDR3 DNA reads TGTGCCAGCTCACTCAGGGAGGGCACTGAAGCTTTCTTT. The variable domain in full, with the rest retrieved from reference TRBV18 and TRBJ1-1, is NAGVMQNPRHLVRRRGQEARLRCSPMKGHSHVYWYRQLPEEGLKFMVYLQKENIIDESGMPKERFSAEFPKEGPSILRIQQVVRGDSAAYFCASSLREGTEAFFGQGTRLTVV.